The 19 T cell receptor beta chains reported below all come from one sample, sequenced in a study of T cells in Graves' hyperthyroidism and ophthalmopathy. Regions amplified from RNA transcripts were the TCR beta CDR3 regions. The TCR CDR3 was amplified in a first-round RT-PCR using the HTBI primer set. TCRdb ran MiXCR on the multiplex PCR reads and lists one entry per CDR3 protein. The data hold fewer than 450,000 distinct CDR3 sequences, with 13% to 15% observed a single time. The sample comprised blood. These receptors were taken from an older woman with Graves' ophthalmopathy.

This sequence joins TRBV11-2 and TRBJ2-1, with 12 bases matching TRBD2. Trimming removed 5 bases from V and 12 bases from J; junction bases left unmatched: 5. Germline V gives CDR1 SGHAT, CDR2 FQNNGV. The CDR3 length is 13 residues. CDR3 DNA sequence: TGTGCCAGCAGCCCACTAGCGGGGGGCTGGCAGTTCTTC. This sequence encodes CASSPLAGGWQFF.

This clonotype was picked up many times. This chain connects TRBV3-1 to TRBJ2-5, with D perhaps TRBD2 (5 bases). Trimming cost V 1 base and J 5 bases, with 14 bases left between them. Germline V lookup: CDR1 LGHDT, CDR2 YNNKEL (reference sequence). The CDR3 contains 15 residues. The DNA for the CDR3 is TGTGCCAGCAGCCAAGTTCGGGAAGGCGGGGAGACCCAGTACTTC. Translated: CASSQVREGGETQYF.

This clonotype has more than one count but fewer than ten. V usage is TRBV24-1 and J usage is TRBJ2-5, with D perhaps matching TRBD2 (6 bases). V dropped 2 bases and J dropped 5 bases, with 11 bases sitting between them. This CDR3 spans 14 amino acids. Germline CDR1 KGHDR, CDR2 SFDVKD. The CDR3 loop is CATSDSTGGETQYF. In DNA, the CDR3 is TGTGCCACCAGTGATTCCACCGGGGGTGAGACCCAGTACTTC.

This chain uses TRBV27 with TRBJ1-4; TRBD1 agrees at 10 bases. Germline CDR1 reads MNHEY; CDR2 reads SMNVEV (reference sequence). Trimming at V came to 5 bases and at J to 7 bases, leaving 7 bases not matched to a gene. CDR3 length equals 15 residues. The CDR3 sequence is CASSKRQGAGEKLFF. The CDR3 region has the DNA TGTGCCAGCAGTAAACGACAGGGGGCAGGTGAAAAACTGTTTTTT.

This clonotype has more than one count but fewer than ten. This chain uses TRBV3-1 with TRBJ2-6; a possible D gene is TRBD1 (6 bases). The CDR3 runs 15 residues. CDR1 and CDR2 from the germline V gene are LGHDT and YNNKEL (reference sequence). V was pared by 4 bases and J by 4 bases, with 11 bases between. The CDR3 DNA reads TGTGCCAGCAGCCGTGGGACATCAGGGGCCAACGTCCTGACTTTC. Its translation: CASSRGTSGANVLTF.

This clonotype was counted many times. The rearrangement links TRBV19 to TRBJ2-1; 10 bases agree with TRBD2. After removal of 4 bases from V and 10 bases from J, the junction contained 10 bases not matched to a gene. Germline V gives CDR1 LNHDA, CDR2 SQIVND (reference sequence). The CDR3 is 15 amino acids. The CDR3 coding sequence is TGTGCCAGTAGTACCTCTAGCGGGAGAATCTGGGAGCAGTTCTTC. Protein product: CASSTSSGRIWEQFF.

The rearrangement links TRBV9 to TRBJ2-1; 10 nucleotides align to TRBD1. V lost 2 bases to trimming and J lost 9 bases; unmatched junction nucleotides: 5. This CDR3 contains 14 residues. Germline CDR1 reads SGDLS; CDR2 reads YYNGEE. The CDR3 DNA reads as TGTGCCAGCAGCGTTGACAGGGGGCGCGGTGAGCAGTTCTTC. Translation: CASSVDRGRGEQFF.

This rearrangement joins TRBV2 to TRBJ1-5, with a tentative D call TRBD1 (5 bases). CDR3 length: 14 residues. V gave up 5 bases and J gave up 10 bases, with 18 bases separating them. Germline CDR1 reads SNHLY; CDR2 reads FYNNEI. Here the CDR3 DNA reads TGTGCCAGCAGTCCCCGGGACGGACGCAACCCCCAGCATTTT. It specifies CASSPRDGRNPQHF.

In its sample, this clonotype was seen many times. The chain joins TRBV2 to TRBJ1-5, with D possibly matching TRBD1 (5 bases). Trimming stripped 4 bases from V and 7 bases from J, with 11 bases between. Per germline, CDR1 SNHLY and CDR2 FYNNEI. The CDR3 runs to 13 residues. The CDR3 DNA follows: TGTGCCAGCAGTGTAGGGGCGGAACAGCCCCAGCATTTT. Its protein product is CASSVGAEQPQHF.

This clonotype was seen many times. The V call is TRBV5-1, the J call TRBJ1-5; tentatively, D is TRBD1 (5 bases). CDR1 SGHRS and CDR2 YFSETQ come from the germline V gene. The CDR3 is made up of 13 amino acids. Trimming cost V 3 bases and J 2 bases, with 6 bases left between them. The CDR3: CASSWDGNQPQHF. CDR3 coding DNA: TGCGCCAGCAGCTGGGACGGCAATCAGCCCCAGCATTTT.

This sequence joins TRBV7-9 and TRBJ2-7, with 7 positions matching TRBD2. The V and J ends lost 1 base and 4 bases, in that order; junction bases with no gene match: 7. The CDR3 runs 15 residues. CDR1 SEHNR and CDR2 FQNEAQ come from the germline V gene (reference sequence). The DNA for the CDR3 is TGTGCCAGCAGCTTAGAGGCGGGAGAACAATACGAGCAGTACTTC. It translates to CASSLEAGEQYEQYF.

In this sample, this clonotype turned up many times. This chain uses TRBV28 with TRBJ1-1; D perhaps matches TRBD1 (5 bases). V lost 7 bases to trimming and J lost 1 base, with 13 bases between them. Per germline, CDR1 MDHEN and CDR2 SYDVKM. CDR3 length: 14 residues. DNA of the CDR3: TGTGCCAGCACCCCGCCCAGGGAGAACACTGAAGCTTTCTTT. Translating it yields CASTPPRENTEAFF.

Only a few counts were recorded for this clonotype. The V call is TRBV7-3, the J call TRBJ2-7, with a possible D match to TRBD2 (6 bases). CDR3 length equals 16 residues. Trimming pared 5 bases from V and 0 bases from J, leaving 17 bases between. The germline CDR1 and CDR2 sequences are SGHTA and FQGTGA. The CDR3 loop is CASSTEKAGDSYEQYF. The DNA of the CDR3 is TGTGCCAGCAGCACCGAGAAAGCGGGCGACTCCTACGAGCAGTACTTC.

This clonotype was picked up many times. CDR3 region: CASSSTGGGDVEAFF. The CDR3, as DNA: TGTGCCAGCAGTTCCACAGGGGGGGGAGACGTTGAAGCTTTCTTT. The rearrangement uses TRBV12-3 or TRBV12-4 and TRBJ1-1, with 8 bases fitting TRBD1. The CDR3 runs to 15 residues. With V trimmed by 4 bases and J by 7 bases, 11 bases remained unmatched.

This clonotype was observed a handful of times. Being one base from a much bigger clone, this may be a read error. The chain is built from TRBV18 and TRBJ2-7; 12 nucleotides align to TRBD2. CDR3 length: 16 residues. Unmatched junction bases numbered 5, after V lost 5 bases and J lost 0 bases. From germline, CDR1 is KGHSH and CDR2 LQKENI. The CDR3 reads CASSSGTSGLSYEQYF. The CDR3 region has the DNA TGTGCCAGCTCATCTGGGACTAGCGGGCTCTCCTACGAGCAGTACTTC.

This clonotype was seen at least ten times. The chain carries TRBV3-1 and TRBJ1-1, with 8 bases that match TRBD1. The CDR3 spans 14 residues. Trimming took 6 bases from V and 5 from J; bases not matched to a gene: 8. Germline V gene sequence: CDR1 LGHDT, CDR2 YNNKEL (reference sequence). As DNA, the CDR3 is TGTGCCAGCAGAGGGACAGGTGGCGGAACTGAAGCTTTCTTT. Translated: CASRGTGGGTEAFF.

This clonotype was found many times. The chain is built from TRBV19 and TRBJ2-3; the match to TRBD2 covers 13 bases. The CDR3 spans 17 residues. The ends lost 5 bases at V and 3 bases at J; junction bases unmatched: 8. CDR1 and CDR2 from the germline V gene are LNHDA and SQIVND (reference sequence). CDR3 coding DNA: TGTGCCAGTAGTTATCGACTAGCGGGAGGAGGAACAGATACGCAGTATTTT. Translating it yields CASSYRLAGGGTDTQYF.

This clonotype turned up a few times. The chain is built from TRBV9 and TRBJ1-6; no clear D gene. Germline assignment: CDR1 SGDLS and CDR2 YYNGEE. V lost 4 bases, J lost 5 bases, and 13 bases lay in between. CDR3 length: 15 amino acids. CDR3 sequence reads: CASSSSLENNSPLHF. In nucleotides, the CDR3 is TGTGCCAGCAGCTCCAGCCTAGAGAATAATTCACCCCTCCACTTT.

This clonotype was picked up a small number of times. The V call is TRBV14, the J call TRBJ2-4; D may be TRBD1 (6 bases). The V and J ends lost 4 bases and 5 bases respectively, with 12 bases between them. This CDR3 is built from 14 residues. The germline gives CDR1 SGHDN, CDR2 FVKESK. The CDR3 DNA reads TGTGCCAGCAGCCCACTGGGGGCGCAAAACATTCAGTACTTC. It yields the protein CASSPLGAQNIQYF.